Listed below are T cell receptor beta chains from one sample, sequenced in a study of cytomegalovirus exposure and HLA in healthy donors. The repertoire was sequenced with immunoSEQ multiplex PCR; TCRdb's copy has only in-frame clones and lacks some. The sample has roughly 180,000 clones; roughly 88% are singletons. Sequencing input: PBMCs. These receptor sequences come from a boy between 2 and 10 years old in good health and CMV-seronegative. CDR3s include the opening cysteine and the closing phenylalanine or tryptophan. The D gene is left open where the match is weak. Rows may omit the clone size; those that give it use once, few, many or a size class.

j_gene	abundance	v_gene	d_gene	CDR3nt	CDR3aa
TRBJ1-5	NA	TRBV4-3	NA	TGCGCCAGCAGCCGGGGGGGATGGGGGTCTCAGCCCCAGCATTTT	CASSRGGWGSQPQHF
TRBJ2-3	NA	TRBV9	TRBD2	TGTGCCAGCAGCGTAGCGGGGGGTACGCAGTATTTT	CASSVAGGTQYF
TRBJ1-2	once	TRBV27	TRBD1	TGTGCCAGCAGTTTATCCTTAGACGGGACAGGGGTTCCCTATGGCTACACCTTC	CASSLSLDGTGVPYGYTF
TRBJ1-1	NA	TRBV19	NA	TGTGCCAGTAGTTTCCAGAGGGGGACTGAAGCTTTCTTT	CASSFQRGTEAFF
TRBJ2-2	NA	TRBV2	TRBD2	TGTGCCAGCAGTGACCCGACTAGCGGGGGGGCGAGAACCGGGGAGCTGTTTTTT	CASSDPTSGGARTGELFF
TRBJ2-5	NA	TRBV29-1	NA	TGCAGCGTTGCGGACAGCCAACTAGAGACCCAGTACTTC	CSVADSQLETQYF
TRBJ2-3	NA	TRBV6-1	TRBD1	TGTGCCAGCAGGGACCCTCGACAGGGGACAGATACGCAGTATTTT	CASRDPRQGTDTQYF
TRBJ2-7	NA	TRBV5-1	TRBD1	TGCGCCAGCAGCTCCGGGACAGGGGGTCACGAGCAGTACTTC	CASSSGTGGHEQYF
TRBJ2-7	NA	TRBV27	TRBD1	TGTGCCAGCAGTTTATCCGGGACAGGGGACGAGCAGTACTTC	CASSLSGTGDEQYF
TRBJ2-5	NA	TRBV5-1	NA	TGCGCCAGCAGCCTTCTGAAGGGTCGGGGGACCCAGTACTTC	CASSLLKGRGTQYF
TRBJ2-2	NA	TRBV7-2	TRBD1	TGTGCCAGCAGCTATCGACAGGGTTTGGACACCGGGGAGCTGTTTTTT	CASSYRQGLDTGELFF
TRBJ2-7	NA	TRBV6-5	NA	TGTGCCAGCAGGAGACATGATTCCTACGAGCAGTACTTC	CASRRHDSYEQYF
TRBJ2-7	NA	TRBV2	TRBD2	TGTGCCAGCAGTGAAGCCTATTGGACTAGCGGGACCTCCTACGAGCAGTACTTC	CASSEAYWTSGTSYEQYF
TRBJ2-7	NA	TRBV5-1	TRBD2	TGCGCCAGCAGCGAGGCGGGGGTGTTCTACGAGCAGTACTTC	CASSEAGVFYEQYF
TRBJ2-1	NA	TRBV4-3	NA	TGCGCCAGCAGCCAAGATGCCCTAGTCTCCTACAATGAGCAGTTCTTC	CASSQDALVSYNEQFF
TRBJ1-2	few	TRBV30	TRBD1	TGTGCCTGGAGTGTTGGACAGGGCAAGACCTATGGCTACACCTTC	CAWSVGQGKTYGYTF
TRBJ1-4	NA	TRBV30	NA	TGTGCCTACTCCGGGCCTCTACAGGGAAAACTGTTTTTT	CAYSGPLQGKLFF
TRBJ2-5	NA	TRBV19	NA	TGTGCCAGTAGTATCCTGGGAGCTGGGGAGACCCAGTACTTC	CASSILGAGETQYF
TRBJ1-2	once	TRBV21-1	NA	TGTGCCAAACTGGACAGGTTTGATTATGGCTACACCTTC	CAKLDRFDYGYTF
TRBJ2-5	NA	TRBV2	TRBD2	TGTGCCAGCAGAGCCCTCGATAGCGGGGGGGCCGGTGAGACCCAGTACTTC	CASRALDSGGAGETQYF
TRBJ2-6	NA	TRBV6-5	NA	TGTGCCAGCAGGCAGCTCTCTGGGGCCAACGGCCTGACTTTC	CASRQLSGANGLTF
TRBJ2-7	NA	TRBV29-1	TRBD1	TGCAGCGTCAGCCGGGACAGTAAAGGCCAGCAGTACTTC	CSVSRDSKGQQYF
TRBJ1-2	NA	TRBV2	TRBD1	TGTGCCAGCAGTGACTCCGGGGGACAGATTTATGGCTACACCTTC	CASSDSGGQIYGYTF
TRBJ2-2	NA	TRBV9	TRBD1	TGTGCCAGCCCTGACAGGGACACCGGGGAGCTGTTTTTT	CASPDRDTGELFF
TRBJ2-5	once	TRBV5-1	TRBD2	TGCGCCAGCAGCTTCCCATTAGCGGGGGGGCTTCAGTACCAAGAGACCCAGTACTTC	CASSFPLAGGLQYQETQYF
TRBJ1-4	NA	TRBV9	NA	TGTGCCAGCAAGGGACCAGGGGATGAAAAACTGTTTTTT	CASKGPGDEKLFF
TRBJ2-1	NA	TRBV6-5	TRBD2	TGTGCCAGCGCGCTAGCGGGAGGGCACAATGAGCAGTTCTTC	CASALAGGHNEQFF
TRBJ1-6	NA	TRBV6-1	TRBD1	TGTGCCAGCAGTGGGACAGGGAGTTCACCCCTCCACTTT	CASSGTGSSPLHF
TRBJ2-3	NA	TRBV6-1	NA	TGTGCCAGCAGAGAACTTACAGGGAAGCAAGCAGATACGCAGTATTTT	CASRELTGKQADTQYF